This T cell receptor (beta chain) was sequenced in a study of memory CD4+ T cells and cytomegalovirus serostatus. Regarding the study as a whole: The CMV-associated TCR signature appears largely within the CD4+ memory repertoire.

Germline V gene data show CDR1 as MNHEY and CDR2 as SVGAGI. The CDR3 length is 15 residues. The ends were cut back, 0 bases at V and 10 bases at J, with 18 bases in the middle. Study processing details: Out-of-frame sequences were removed, leaving about 2,300,000 distinct TCRbeta sequences. Libraries were prepared by immunoSEQ multiplex PCR; TCRdb keeps only in-frame clonotypes and omits some of them. The DNA was the basis for D and trimming; V, J and clone size are from that table. Among roughly 67,000 clones listed, roughly 76% were seen once. The sort gate was single viable CD3+CD4+CD8-CD45RO+ cells for memory CD4+ T cells. Details on this clone: Its specificity is unknown.

This clonotype was sampled from an adult in good health and CMV-seropositive. This sequence joins TRBV6-5 and TRBJ1-1; D might be TRBD1 (6 bases). The specimen sequenced was memory CD4+ T cells from blood. This chain's CDR3 is CASSYSGAVRERAFF. The CDR3 DNA follows: TGTGCCAGCAGTTACTCGGGGGCAGTTAGGGAACGAGCTTTCTTT.